These 21 T cell receptor beta chains originate from one sample sequenced in a study of blood T cell repertoires in COVID-19. Using immunoSEQ multiplex PCR, the repertoire was profiled, and TCRdb retains in-frame clones only, with some absent. The sample yields around 270,000 clones, 84% seen once. Sequenced material: peripheral blood. The receptors stem from a man aged 55-75 years with acute or convalescent COVID-19.

The V and J genes are TRBV6-2 or TRBV6-3 and TRBJ2-1, with 9 bases lining up with TRBD2. Per the germline V gene, CDR1 is MNHEY and CDR2 is SVGEGT. The CDR3 loop spans 16 amino acids. V trimming: 3 bases; J trimming: 9 bases; junction bases outside the gene matches: 12. The CDR3 sequence is CASSYWLAGSSSEQFF. DNA of the CDR3: TGTGCCAGCAGTTATTGGCTAGCGGGAAGTAGTAGTGAGCAGTTCTTC.

The CDR3 here is CASSGTSAGELFF. Here the CDR3 DNA reads TGTGCCAGCAGCGGGACTAGCGCCGGGGAGCTGTTTTTT. The rearrangement joins TRBV5-4 to TRBJ2-2; 10 nucleotides line up with TRBD2. Germline assignment: CDR1 SGHNT and CDR2 YYREEE (reference sequence). V was pared by 4 bases and J by 6 bases, with 0 bases of the junction left unmatched. This CDR3 comprises 13 residues.

A few counts support this clone. At the DNA level, this CDR3 is encoded by other sequences in the same sample as well. V gene TRBV25-1 combines with J gene TRBJ1-1; 9 nucleotides line up with TRBD1. The V and J ends lost 6 bases and 3 bases, in that order; junction bases with no gene match: 2. This CDR3 spans 13 amino acids. In germline, CDR1 is MGHDK, CDR2 SYGVNS. The CDR3 DNA follows: TGTGCCAGCAGCCGACAGGGGGACACTGAAGCTTTCTTT. Protein: CASSRQGDTEAFF.

This chain links TRBV4-2 with TRBJ2-3, with 7 positions matching TRBD2. This CDR3 region has 16 residues. Unmatched junction bases numbered 4, after V lost 0 bases and J lost 1 base. CDR1 and CDR2 from the germline V gene are LGHNA and YNFKEQ. In DNA, the CDR3 is TGTGCCAGCAGCCAAGAACCTCTAGCGGGCACAGATACGCAGTATTTT. Protein sequence: CASSQEPLAGTDTQYF.

The chain couples TRBV14 to TRBJ2-2, with 10 positions matching TRBD2. J was trimmed by 4 bases and V by 5 bases; bases with no gene match: 4. The CDR3 consists of 15 residues. Per germline, CDR1 SGHDN and CDR2 FVKESK. DNA of the CDR3: TGTGCCAGCAGCGCACTAGCGGGAAGCACCGGGGAGCTGTTTTTT. Its protein product is CASSALAGSTGELFF.

The rearrangement uses TRBV27 and TRBJ2-3, with a possible D match to TRBD2 (6 bases). Per germline, CDR1 MNHEY and CDR2 SMNVEV (reference sequence). V was shortened by 5 bases and J by 1 base, with 16 bases between the two germline ends. The CDR3 totals 16 residues. Here the CDR3 DNA reads TGTGCCAGCAGTCCCTTCTCTCCGGGGGGCACAGATACGCAGTATTTT. Encoded protein: CASSPFSPGGTDTQYF.

This chain connects TRBV4-3 to TRBJ2-1, with a possible D match to TRBD2 (5 bases). Trimming removed 0 bases from V and 8 bases from J, with 20 bases in between. There are 17 residues in the CDR3. Per germline, CDR1 LGHNA and CDR2 YSLEER. CDR3 residues: CASSQDLVFGAEHEQFF. The CDR3, as DNA: TGCGCCAGCAGCCAAGATCTCGTTTTCGGAGCGGAACATGAGCAGTTCTTC.

The V and J genes are TRBV7-8 and TRBJ2-7; 9 bases are shared with TRBD1. In germline, CDR1 is SGHVS, CDR2 FQNEAQ. CDR3 length equals 17 residues. V shed 5 bases, J shed 2 bases, and the junction held 13 bases outside the gene matches. Here the CDR3 DNA reads TGTGCCAGCAGCCGAACTTACCCGGGACAGGGAACCTACGAGCAGTACTTC. This encodes CASSRTYPGQGTYEQYF. The full variable domain, its missing parts supplied by reference TRBV7-8 and TRBJ2-7, is GAGVSQSPRYKVAKRGQDVALRCDPISGHVSLFWYQQALGQGPEFLTYFQNEAQLDKSGLPSDRFFAERPEGSVSTLKIQRTQQEDSAVYLCASSRTYPGQGTYEQYFGPGTRLTVT.

This chain uses TRBV9 with TRBJ2-7, with D possibly matching TRBD2 (5 bases). The CDR3 is made up of 14 amino acids. Looked up from germline, CDR1 is SGDLS and CDR2 is YYNGEE. The V end lost 0 bases, the J end lost 7 bases, and 14 bases lay between the germline ends. The CDR3 bases are TGTGCCAGCAGCGTAGGAGTGCGGCCGGGAGAGCAGTACTTC. It specifies CASSVGVRPGEQYF.

The CDR3 DNA is TGTGCCTGGAGTGCGGGATACTACTATGGCTACACCTTC. Translated: CAWSAGYYYGYTF. The chain couples TRBV30 to TRBJ1-2; unclear D gene. The germline V and J ends were trimmed by 1 base and 3 bases, with 9 bases remaining between them. This CDR3 has 13 amino acids. Germline CDR1 and CDR2: GTSNPN and SVGIG (reference sequence).

The V and J genes are TRBV5-1 and TRBJ2-3; D not certain. Germline-derived CDR1 and CDR2 are SGHRS and YFSETQ. The CDR3 is 15 amino acids. The germline V and J ends were trimmed by 4 bases and 1 base, with 13 bases remaining between them. The CDR3 nucleotides read TGCGCCAGCAGCCCGGCGGCTATCCGCACAGATACGCAGTATTTT. Protein product: CASSPAAIRTDTQYF.

The chain uses TRBV13 and TRBJ1-6; no firm D call. The V end was cut by 4 bases, the J end by 4 bases, with 8 bases between. Germline V gene data show CDR1 as PRHDT and CDR2 as FYEKMQ (reference sequence). The CDR3 totals 14 residues. Written as DNA, the CDR3 is TGTGCCAGCAGCTCAGGACGGTATAATTCACCCCTCCACTTT. This codes for CASSSGRYNSPLHF.

This rearrangement joins TRBV7-9 to TRBJ1-6, with TRBD1 identical over 10 bases. Germline-derived CDR1 and CDR2 are SEHNR and FQNEAQ (reference sequence). This CDR3 is 15 amino acids long. Trimming cost V 3 bases and J 6 bases; bases outside gene matches: 2. CDR3 in DNA: TGTGCCAGCAGCTTCGGGACAGGGGTTAATTCACCCCTCCACTTT. Translation gives CASSFGTGVNSPLHF.

V usage is TRBV7-9 and J usage is TRBJ2-7; D is possibly TRBD1 (5 bases). Per the germline V gene, CDR1 is SEHNR and CDR2 is FQNEAQ (reference sequence). Trimming left V 5 bases short and J 3 bases short, with 8 bases between. This CDR3 spans 12 amino acids. The CDR3 spells CASSVTGYEQYF. CDR3 nucleotides: TGTGCCAGCAGCGTCACAGGCTACGAGCAGTACTTC.

V usage is TRBV5-1 and J usage is TRBJ2-3; D is perhaps TRBD2 (6 bases). The germline V and J ends were trimmed by 4 bases and 1 base, with 19 bases remaining between them. Germline V gene data show CDR1 as SGHRS and CDR2 as YFSETQ. The CDR3 sequence is 17 residues long. CDR3 DNA: TGCGCCAGCAGCCGTGCCCTAGCGTCAACTGGCACAGATACGCAGTATTTT. Its protein product is CASSRALASTGTDTQYF.

The V call is TRBV7-2, the J call TRBJ1-1; perhaps TRBD1 as D (6 bases). Deletions cut 2 bases from V and 4 bases from J, with 11 bases between. CDR3 length: 14 residues. The germline V gene has CDR1 SGHTA and CDR2 FQGNSA. For the CDR3, the DNA is TGTGCCAGCAGCTTAATGCAGGGGAGCACTGAAGCTTTCTTT. Its translation is CASSLMQGSTEAFF. Combining the CDR3 with reference TRBV7-2 and TRBJ1-1 gives the whole variable domain GAGVSQSPSNKVTEKGKDVELRCDPISGHTALYWYRQSLGQGLEFLIYFQGNSAPDKSGLPSDRFSAERTGGSVSTLTIQRTQQEDSAVYLCASSLMQGSTEAFFGQGTRLTVV.

CDR3 residues: CASSGLRDTGTSGGIYEQYF. CDR3 in DNA: TGTGCCAGCAGTGGGCTCCGGGACACCGGGACTAGCGGGGGGATCTACGAGCAGTACTTC. The chain links TRBV6-1 to TRBJ2-7; 15 bases align to TRBD2. This CDR3 region has 20 residues. The germline CDR1 and CDR2 sequences are MNHNS and SASEGT. The V gene end was trimmed by 4 bases and the J gene end by 3 bases; junction bases not matched to a gene: 16.

This clone was found a few times. The gene calls are TRBV29-1 and TRBJ1-2, with 8 bases that match TRBD1. Germline CDR1 and CDR2: SQVTM and ANQGSEA. J was trimmed by 8 bases and V by 3 bases; bases with no gene match: 11. The CDR3 contains 14 residues. CDR3 sequence reads: CSVEDQGAQQGYTF. CDR3 nucleotide sequence: TGCAGCGTTGAGGATCAGGGGGCCCAACAAGGCTACACCTTC.

This chain joins TRBV5-1 and TRBJ2-7; 7 nucleotides agree with TRBD2. This CDR3 has 16 amino acids. The ends lost 5 bases at V and 0 bases at J; junction bases unmatched: 11. The V gene's germline CDR1 is SGHRS and CDR2 YFSETQ. CDR3 in amino acids: CASRSIVGGYSYEQYF. The CDR3 nucleotides read TGCGCCAGCAGATCAATCGTCGGGGGGTACTCCTACGAGCAGTACTTC.

The chain is built from TRBV7-6 and TRBJ2-3; D may be TRBD2 (5 bases). The V gene's germline CDR1 is SGHVS and CDR2 FNYEAQ. The V and J ends lost 1 base and 2 bases respectively, with 13 bases between them. CDR3 size: 16 residues. The CDR3 protein is CASSLESGPNTDTQYF. The CDR3 DNA reads as TGTGCCAGCAGCTTAGAGAGCGGCCCAAACACAGATACGCAGTATTTT.

The sample holds one count of this clone. The rearrangement joins TRBV3-1 (or the pseudogene TRBV3-2) to TRBJ2-2; no clear D gene. The germline gives CDR1 LGHDT, CDR2 YNNKEL (reference sequence). With 3 bases removed from V and 5 bases from J, the gap between germline ends came to 7 bases. The CDR3 is made up of 13 amino acids. CDR3 in DNA: TGTGCCAGCAGCCATCCTAGAACCGGGGAGCTGTTTTTT. This codes for CASSHPRTGELFF.